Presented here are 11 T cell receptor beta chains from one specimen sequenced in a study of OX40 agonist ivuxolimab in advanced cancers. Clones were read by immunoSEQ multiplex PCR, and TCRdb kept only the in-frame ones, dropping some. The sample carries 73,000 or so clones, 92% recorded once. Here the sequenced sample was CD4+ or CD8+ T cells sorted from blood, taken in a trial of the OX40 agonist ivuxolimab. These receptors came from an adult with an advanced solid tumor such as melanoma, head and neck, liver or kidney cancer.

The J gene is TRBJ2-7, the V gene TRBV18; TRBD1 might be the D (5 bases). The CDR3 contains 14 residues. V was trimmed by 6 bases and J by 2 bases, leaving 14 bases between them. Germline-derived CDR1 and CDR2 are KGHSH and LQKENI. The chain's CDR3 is CASSLPGNPYEQYF. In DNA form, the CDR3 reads TGTGCCAGCTCCCTCCCAGGGAATCCCTACGAGCAGTACTTC.

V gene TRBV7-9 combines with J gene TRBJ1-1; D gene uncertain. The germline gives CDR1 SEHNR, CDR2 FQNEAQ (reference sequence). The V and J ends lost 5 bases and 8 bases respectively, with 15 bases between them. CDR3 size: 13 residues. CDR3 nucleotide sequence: TGTGCCAGCAGCACCACGTCTCCCTGGGAAGCTTTCTTT. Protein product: CASSTTSPWEAFF. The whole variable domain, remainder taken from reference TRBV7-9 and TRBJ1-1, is DTGVSQNPRHKITKRGQNVTFRCDPISEHNRLYWYRQTLGQGPEFLTYFQNEAQLEKSRLLSDRFSAERPKGSFSTLEIQRTEQGDSAMYLCASSTTSPWEAFFGQGTRLTVV.

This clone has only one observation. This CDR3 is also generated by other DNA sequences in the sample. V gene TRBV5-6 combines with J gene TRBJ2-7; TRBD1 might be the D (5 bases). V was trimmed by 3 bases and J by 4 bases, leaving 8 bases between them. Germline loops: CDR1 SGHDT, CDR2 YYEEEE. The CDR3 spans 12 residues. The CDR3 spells CASSSQGYEQYF. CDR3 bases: TGTGCCAGCAGCTCGCAGGGATACGAGCAGTACTTC.

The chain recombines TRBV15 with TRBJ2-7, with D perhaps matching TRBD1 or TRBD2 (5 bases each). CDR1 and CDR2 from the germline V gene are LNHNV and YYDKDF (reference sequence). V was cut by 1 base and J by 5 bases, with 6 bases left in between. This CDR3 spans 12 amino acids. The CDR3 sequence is CATSRGGDEQYF. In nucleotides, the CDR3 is TGTGCCACCAGCAGAGGAGGGGACGAGCAGTACTTC. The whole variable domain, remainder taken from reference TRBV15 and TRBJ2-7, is DAMVIQNPRYQVTQFGKPVTLSCSQTLNHNVMYWYQQKSSQAPKLLFHYYDKDFNNEADTPDNFQSRRPNTSFCFLDIRSPGLGDTAMYLCATSRGGDEQYFGPGTRLTVT.

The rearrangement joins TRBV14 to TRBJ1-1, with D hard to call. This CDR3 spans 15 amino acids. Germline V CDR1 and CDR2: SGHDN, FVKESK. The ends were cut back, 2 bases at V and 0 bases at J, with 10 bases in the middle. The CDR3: CASSQLAGLNTEAFF. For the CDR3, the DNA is TGTGCCAGCAGCCAACTGGCGGGATTGAACACTGAAGCTTTCTTT.

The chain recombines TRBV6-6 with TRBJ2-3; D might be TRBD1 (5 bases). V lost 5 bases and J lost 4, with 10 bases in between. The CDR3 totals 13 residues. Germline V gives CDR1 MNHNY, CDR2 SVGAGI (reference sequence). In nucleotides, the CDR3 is TGTGCCAGCAGTGCAGGGCACGCAGATACGCAGTATTTT. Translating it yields CASSAGHADTQYF.

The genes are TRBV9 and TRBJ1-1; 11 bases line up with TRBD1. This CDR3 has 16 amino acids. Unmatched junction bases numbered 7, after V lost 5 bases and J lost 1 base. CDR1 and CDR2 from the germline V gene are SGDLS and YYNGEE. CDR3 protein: CASRPPGQGGNTEAFF. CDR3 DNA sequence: TGTGCCAGCAGACCCCCGGGACAGGGGGGGAACACTGAAGCTTTCTTT.

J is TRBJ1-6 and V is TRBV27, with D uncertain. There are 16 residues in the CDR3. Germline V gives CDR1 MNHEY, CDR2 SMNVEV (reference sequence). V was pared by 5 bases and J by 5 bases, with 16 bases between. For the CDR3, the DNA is TGTGCCAGCAGTCCCCTCTTAACGGGGAATAATTCACCCCTCCACTTT. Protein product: CASSPLLTGNNSPLHF.

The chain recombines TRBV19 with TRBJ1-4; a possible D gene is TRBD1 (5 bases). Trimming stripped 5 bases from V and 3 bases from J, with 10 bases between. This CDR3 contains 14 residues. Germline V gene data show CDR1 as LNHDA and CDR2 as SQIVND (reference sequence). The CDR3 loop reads CASSPQDPNEKLFF. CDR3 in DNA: TGTGCCAGTAGTCCACAGGATCCTAATGAAAAACTGTTTTTT.

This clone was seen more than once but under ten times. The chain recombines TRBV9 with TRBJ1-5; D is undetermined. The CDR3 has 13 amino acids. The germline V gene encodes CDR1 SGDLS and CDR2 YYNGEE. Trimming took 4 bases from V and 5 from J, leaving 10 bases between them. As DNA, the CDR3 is TGTGCCAGCAGCTCAGGTGGGGATCAGCCCCAGCATTTT. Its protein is CASSSGGDQPQHF.

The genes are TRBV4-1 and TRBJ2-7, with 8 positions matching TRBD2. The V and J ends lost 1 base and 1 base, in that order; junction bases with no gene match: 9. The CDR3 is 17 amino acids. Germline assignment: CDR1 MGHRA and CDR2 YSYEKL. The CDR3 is CASSQVVTGLESYEQYF. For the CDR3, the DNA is TGCGCCAGCAGCCAAGTGGTTACGGGACTAGAATCCTACGAGCAGTACTTC.